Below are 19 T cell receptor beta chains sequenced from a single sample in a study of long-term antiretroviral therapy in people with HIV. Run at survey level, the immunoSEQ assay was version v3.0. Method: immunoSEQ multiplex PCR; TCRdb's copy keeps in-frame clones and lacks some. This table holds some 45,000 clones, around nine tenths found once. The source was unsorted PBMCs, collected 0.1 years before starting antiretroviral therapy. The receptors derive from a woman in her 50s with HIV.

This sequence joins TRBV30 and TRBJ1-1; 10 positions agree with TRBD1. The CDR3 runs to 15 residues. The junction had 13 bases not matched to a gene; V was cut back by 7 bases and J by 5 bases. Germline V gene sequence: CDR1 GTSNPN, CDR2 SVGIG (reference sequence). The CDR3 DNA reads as TGTGCCTCGGGACAGGGGATGTGGGTCCGGACTGAAGCTTTCTTT. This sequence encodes CASGQGMWVRTEAFF.

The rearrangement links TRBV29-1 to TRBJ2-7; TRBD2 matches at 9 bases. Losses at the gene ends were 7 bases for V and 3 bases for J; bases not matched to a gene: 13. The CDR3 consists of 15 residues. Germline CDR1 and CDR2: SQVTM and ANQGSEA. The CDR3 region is CSARGGGAGIYEQYF. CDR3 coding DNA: TGCAGCGCCCGAGGCGGGGGGGCTGGGATCTACGAGCAGTACTTC.

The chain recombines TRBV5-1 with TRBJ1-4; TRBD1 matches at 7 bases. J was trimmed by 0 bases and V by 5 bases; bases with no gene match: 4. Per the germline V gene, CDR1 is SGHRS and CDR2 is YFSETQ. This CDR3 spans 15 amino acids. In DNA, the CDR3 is TGCGCCAGCAGGCAGGGGGGTGCAACTAATGAAAAACTGTTTTTT. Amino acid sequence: CASRQGGATNEKLFF.

The CDR3 protein is CASSRGQASDQPQHF. The CDR3 DNA reads as TGTGCCAGCTCACGGGGACAGGCCAGCGATCAGCCCCAGCATTTT. V and J are TRBV18 and TRBJ1-5, with 8 bases identical to TRBD1. From germline, CDR1 is KGHSH and CDR2 LQKENI. The CDR3 length is 15 residues. The V segment lost 4 bases and the J segment 5 bases; nucleotides outside the gene matches: 7.

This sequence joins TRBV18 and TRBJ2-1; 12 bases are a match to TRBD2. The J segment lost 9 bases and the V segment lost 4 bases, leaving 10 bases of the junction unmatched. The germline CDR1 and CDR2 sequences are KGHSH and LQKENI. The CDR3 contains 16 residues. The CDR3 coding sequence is TGTGCCAGCTCACGGGAGACTAGCGGGGGACTTGTTGAGCAGTTCTTC. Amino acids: CASSRETSGGLVEQFF.

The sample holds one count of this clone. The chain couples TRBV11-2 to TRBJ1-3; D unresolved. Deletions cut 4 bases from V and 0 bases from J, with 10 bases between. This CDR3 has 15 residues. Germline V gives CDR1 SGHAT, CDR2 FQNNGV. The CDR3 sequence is CASSSEARSGNTIYF. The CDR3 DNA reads TGTGCCAGCAGCTCCGAAGCTCGCTCTGGAAACACCATATATTTT.

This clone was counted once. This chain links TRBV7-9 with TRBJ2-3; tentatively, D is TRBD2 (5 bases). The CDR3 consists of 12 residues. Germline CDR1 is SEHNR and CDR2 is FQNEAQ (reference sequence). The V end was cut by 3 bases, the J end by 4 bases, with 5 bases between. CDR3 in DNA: TGTGCCAGCAGCTTCGGGGCAGATACGCAGTATTTT. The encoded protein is CASSFGADTQYF.

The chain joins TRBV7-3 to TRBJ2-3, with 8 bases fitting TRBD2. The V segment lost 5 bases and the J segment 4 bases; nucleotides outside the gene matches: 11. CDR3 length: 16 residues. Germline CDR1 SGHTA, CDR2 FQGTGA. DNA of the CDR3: TGTGCCAGCAGCCCGGAACCGGGGGGGGCTCCAGATACGCAGTATTTT. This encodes CASSPEPGGAPDTQYF.

Written as DNA, the CDR3 is TGTGCCAGCAGCTCGAGGGGGACAGTCACCGGGGAGCTGTTTTTT. Translating gives CASSSRGTVTGELFF. The rearrangement links TRBV5-4 to TRBJ2-2; 7 bases agree with TRBD1. The V gene's germline CDR1 is SGHNT and CDR2 YYREEE (reference sequence). This CDR3 has 15 amino acids. Unmatched junction bases numbered 6, after V lost 3 bases and J lost 4 bases.

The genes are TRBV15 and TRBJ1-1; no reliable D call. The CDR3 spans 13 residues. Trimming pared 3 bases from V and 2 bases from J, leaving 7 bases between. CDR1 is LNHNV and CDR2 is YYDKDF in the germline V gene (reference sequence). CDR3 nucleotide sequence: TGTGCCACCAGCAGCAGGAGTAACACTGAAGCTTTCTTT. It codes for CATSSRSNTEAFF.

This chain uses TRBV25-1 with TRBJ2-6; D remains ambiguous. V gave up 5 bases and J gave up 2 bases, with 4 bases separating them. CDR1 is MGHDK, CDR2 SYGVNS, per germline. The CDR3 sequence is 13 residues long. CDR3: CASSITGANVLTF. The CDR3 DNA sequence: TGTGCCAGCAGTATAACTGGGGCCAACGTCCTGACTTTC. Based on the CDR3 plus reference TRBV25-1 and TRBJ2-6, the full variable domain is EADIYQTPRYLVIGTGKKITLECSQTMGHDKMYWYQQDPGMELHLIHYSYGVNSTEKGDLSSESTVSRIRTEHFPLTLESARPSHTSQYLCASSITGANVLTFGAGSRLTVL.

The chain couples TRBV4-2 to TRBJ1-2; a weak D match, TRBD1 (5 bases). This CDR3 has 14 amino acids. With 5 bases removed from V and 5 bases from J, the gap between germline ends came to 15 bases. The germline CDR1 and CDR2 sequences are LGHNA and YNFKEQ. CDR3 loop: CASSSEEGRYGYTF. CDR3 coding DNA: TGTGCCAGCAGCTCCGAGGAGGGGCGGTATGGCTACACCTTC.

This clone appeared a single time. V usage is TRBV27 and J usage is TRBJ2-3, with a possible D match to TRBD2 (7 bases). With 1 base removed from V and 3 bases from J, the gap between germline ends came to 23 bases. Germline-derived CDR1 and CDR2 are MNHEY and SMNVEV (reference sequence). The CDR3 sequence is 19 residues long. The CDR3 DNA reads TGTGCCAGCAGTTTATTTTCCCCGTACCGGGGGGCCCCGACAGATACGCAGTATTTT. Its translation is CASSLFSPYRGAPTDTQYF.

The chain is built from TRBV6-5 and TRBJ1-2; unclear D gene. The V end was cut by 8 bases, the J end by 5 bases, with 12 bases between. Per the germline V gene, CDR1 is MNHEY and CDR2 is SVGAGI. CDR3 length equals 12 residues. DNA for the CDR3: TGTGCCAGCCGAACGCGACCTTATGGCTACACCTTC. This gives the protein CASRTRPYGYTF.

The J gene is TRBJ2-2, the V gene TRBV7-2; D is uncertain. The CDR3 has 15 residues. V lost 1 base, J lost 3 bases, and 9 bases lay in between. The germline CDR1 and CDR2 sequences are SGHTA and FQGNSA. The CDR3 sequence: CASSLGGVYTGELFF. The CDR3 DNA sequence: TGTGCCAGCAGCTTAGGCGGTGTCTACACCGGGGAGCTGTTTTTT.

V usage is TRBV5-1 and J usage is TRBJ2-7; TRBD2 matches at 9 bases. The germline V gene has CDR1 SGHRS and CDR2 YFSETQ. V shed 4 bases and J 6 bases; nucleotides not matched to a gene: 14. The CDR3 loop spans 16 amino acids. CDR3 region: CASSPNPGLAELEQYF. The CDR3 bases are TGCGCCAGCAGCCCAAACCCGGGACTAGCTGAGCTCGAGCAGTACTTC.

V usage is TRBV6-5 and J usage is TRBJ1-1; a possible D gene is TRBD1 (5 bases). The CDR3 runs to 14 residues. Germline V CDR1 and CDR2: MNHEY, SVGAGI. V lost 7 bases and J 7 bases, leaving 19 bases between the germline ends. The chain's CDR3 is CASTHQGAGFEAFF. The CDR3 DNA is TGTGCCAGCACCCACCAAGGGGCAGGGTTTGAAGCTTTCTTT.

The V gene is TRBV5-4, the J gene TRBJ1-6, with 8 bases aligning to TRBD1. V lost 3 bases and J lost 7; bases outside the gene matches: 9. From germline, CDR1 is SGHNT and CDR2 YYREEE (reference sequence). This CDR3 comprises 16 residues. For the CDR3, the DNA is TGTGCCAGCAGCTCCGAGGACAGGGCCTTCAATTCACCCCTCCACTTT. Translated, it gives CASSSEDRAFNSPLHF.

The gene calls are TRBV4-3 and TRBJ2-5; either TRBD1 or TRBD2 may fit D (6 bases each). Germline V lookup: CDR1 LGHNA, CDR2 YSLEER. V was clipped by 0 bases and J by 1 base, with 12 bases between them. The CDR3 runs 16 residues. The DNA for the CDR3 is TGCGCCAGCAGCCAAGATCGGGGGCAGGGCCAAGAGACCCAGTACTTC. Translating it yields CASSQDRGQGQETQYF.